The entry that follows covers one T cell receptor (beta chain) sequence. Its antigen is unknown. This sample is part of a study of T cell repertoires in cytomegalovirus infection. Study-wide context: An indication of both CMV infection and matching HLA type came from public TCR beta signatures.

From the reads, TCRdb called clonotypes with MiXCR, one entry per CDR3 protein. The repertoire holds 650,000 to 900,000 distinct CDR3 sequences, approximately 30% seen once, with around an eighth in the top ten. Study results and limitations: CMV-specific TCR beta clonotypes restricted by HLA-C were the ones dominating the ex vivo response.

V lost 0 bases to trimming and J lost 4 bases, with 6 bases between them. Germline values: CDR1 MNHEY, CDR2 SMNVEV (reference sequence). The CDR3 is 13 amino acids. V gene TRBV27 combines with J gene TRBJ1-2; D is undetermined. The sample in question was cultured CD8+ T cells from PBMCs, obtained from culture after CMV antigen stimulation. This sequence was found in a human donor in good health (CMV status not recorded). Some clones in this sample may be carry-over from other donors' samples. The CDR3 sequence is CASSLSASYGYTF. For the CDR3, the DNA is TGTGCCAGCAGTTTATCGGCCAGCTATGGCTACACCTTC.